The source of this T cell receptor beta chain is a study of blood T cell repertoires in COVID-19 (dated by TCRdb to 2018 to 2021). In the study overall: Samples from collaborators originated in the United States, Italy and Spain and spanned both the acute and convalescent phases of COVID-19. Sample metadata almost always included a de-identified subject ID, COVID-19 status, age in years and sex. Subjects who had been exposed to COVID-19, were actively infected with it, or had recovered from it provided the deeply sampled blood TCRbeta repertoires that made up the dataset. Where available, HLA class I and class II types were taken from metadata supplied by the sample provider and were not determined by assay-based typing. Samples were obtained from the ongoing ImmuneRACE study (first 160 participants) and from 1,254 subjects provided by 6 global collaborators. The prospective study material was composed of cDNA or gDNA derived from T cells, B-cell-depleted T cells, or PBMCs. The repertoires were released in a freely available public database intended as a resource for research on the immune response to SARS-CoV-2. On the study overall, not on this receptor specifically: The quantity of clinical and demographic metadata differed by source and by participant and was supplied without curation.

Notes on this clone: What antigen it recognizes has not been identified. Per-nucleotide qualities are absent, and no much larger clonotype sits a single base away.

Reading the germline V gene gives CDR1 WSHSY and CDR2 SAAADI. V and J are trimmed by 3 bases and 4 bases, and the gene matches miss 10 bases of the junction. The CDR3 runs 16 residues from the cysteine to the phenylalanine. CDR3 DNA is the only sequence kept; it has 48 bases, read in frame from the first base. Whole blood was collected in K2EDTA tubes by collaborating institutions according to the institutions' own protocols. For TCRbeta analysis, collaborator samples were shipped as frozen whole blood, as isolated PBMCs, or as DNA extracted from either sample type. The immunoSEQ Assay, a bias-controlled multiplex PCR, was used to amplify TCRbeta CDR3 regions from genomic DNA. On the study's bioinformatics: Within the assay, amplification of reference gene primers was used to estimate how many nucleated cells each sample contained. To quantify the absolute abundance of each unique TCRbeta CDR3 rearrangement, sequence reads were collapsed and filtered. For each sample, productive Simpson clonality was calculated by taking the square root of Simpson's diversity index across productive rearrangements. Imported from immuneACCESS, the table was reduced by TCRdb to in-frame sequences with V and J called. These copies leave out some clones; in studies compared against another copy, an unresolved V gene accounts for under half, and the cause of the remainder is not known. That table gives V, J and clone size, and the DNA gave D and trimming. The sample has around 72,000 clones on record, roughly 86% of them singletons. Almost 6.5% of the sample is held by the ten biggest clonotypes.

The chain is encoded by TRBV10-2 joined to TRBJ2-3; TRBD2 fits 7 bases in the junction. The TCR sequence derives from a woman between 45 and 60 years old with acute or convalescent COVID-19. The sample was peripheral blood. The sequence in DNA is TGCGCCAGCAGTGAAAATTGGGGCGGGGGAGCAGATACGCAGTATTTT. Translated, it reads CASSENWGGGADTQYF.